A single TCR beta chain is shown here with its context. This clone was detected only once. Which antigen it targets is not known. No base quality information exists; no much larger clone differs at one position. TCRbeta CDR3 regions were amplified from genomic DNA by means of the immunoSEQ Assay, a bias-controlled multiplex PCR. The paper's processing steps were these. The number of nucleated cells in each sample was estimated by amplification of reference gene primers within the assay. To quantify the absolute abundance of each unique TCRbeta CDR3 rearrangement, sequence reads were collapsed and filtered. Productive Simpson clonality was computed per sample as the square root of Simpson's diversity index over productive rearrangements. Drawn from immuneACCESS, this table holds only the in-frame rearrangements with V and J called that TCRdb kept. Clones are partly lost; checked studies trace under half to an unresolved V gene and leave the rest unexplained. That table gives V, J and clone size, and the DNA gave D and trimming. The sample yields 100,000 to 150,000 clones; around 87% were counted once. About 3.6% of the sample is in the top ten clones.

Collaborating institutions collected whole blood in K2EDTA tubes following their own protocols. For TCRbeta analysis, collaborators shipped samples in one of three forms: frozen whole blood, isolated PBMCs, or DNA extracted from either of those sample types. V is reduced by 0 bases and J by 10 bases, leaving a spacing of 22 bases between them. The CDR3 numbers 17 residues from cysteine through phenylalanine. Of all the DNA, just the CDR3 is kept, 51 bases in frame from base 1. The germline V gene encodes CDR1 MNHEY and CDR2 SVGEGT. The data belong to a study of blood T cell repertoires in COVID-19 (TCRdb year 2020). Regarding the complete study: Collaborator samples came from the United States, Italy and Spain and covered acute and convalescent phases of COVID-19. The prospective study material was composed of cDNA or gDNA derived from T cells, B-cell-depleted T cells, or PBMCs. Subjects who had been exposed to COVID-19, were actively infected with it, or had recovered from it provided the deeply sampled blood TCRbeta repertoires that made up the dataset. A freely available public database, intended as a resource for researchers studying the immune response to SARS-CoV-2, is where the repertoires were released. The samples were drawn from two sources: the first 160 participants of the ongoing ImmuneRACE study, and 1,200 or so subjects contributed by 6 global collaborators. The sample metadata nearly always contained a de-identified subject ID, COVID-19 status, age in years and sex. Where HLA class I and class II types were available, the types were taken from metadata supplied by the sample provider, not from assay-based typing.

Study-wide findings and limitations: How much clinical and demographic metadata was included differed by source and by participant, and the metadata was provided uncurated.

The rearranged chain carries TRBV6-2 or TRBV6-3 and TRBJ1-3, with the D gene not confidently named. Sequencing input: peripheral blood. The receptor comes from a woman in her fifties or sixties with acute or convalescent COVID-19. CDR3 region: CASSYSNPRRVLRTIYF. The nucleotide sequence reads as follows: TGTGCCAGCAGTTACTCGAATCCCAGACGGGTGCTCCGGACCATATATTTT.